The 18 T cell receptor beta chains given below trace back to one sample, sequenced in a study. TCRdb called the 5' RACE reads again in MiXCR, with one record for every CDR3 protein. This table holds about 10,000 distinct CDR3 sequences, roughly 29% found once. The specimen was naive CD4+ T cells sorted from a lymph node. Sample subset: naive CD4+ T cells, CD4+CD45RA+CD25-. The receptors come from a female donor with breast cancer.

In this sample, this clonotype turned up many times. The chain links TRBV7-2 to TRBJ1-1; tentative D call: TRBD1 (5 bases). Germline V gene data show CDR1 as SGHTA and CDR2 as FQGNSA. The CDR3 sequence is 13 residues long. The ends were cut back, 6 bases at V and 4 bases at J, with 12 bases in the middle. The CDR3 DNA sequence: TGTGCCAGCAGTCAAGGGGCGAGCACTGAAGCTTTCTTT. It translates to CASSQGASTEAFF.

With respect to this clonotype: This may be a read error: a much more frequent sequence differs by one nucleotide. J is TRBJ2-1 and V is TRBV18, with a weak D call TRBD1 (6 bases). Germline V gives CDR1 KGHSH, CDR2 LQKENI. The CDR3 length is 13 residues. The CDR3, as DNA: TGTGCCGGCTCACCGACAGGATCCAATGAGCAGTTCTTC. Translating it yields CAGSPTGSNEQFF.

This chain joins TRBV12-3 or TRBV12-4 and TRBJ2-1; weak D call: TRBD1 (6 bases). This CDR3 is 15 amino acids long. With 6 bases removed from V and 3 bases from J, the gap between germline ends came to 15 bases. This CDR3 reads CASRQRGILYNEQFF. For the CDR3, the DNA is TGTGCCAGCAGGCAGAGGGGGATCCTCTACAATGAGCAGTTCTTC.

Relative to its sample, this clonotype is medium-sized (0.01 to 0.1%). CDR3 sequence (DNA): TGTGCCAGCAGCCCTCAACAGGGGAGCACTGAAGCTTTCTTT. It codes for CASSPQQGSTEAFF. The rearrangement joins TRBV11-2 to TRBJ1-1; TRBD1 aligns across 7 bases. Per germline, CDR1 SGHAT and CDR2 FQNNGV. V was pared by 5 bases and J by 4 bases, with 7 bases of the junction left unmatched. The CDR3 runs 14 residues.

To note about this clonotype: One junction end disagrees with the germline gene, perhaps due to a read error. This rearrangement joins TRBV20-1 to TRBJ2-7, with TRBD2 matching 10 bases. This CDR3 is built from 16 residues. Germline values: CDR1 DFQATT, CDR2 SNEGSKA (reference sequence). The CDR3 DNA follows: TGCAGTGCTAGACTTCTAGCGGGAGCCATTGTGAGCGAGCAGCACTTC. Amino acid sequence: CSARLLAGAIVSEQHF.

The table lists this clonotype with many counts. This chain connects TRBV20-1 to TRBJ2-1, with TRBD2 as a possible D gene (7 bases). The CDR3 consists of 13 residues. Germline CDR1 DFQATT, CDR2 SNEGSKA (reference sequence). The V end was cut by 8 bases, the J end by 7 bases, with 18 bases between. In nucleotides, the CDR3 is TGCAGTAAATCTCGGGGGGCCGGGAATGAGCAGTTCTTC. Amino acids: CSKSRGAGNEQFF.

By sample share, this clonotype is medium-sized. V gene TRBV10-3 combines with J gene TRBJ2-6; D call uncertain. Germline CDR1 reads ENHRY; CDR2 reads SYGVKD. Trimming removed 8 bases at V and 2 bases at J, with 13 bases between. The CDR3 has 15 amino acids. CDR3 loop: CAIPSPRTGANVLTF. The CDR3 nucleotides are TGTGCCATCCCCTCCCCGCGTACTGGGGCCAACGTCCTGACTTTC.

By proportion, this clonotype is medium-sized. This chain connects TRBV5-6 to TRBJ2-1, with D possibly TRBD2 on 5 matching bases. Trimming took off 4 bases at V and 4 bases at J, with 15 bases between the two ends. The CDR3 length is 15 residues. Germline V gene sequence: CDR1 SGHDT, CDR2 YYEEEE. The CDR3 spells CASSKLLVPYNEQFF. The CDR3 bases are TGTGCCAGCAGCAAACTACTAGTCCCGTACAATGAGCAGTTCTTC.

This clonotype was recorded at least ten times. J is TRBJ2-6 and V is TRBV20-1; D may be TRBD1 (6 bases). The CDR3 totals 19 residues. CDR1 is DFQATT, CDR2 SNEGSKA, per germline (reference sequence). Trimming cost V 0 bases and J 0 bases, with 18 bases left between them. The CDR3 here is CSARENPRGQNSGANVLTF. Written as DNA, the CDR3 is TGCAGTGCTAGAGAAAACCCCAGGGGACAAAACTCTGGGGCCAACGTCCTGACTTTC.

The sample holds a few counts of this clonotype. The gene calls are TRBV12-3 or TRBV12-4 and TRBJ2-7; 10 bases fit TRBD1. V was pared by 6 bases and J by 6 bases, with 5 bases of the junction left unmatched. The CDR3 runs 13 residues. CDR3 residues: CASRIDRGLEQYF. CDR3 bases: TGTGCCAGCAGAATCGACAGGGGGCTCGAGCAGTACTTC.

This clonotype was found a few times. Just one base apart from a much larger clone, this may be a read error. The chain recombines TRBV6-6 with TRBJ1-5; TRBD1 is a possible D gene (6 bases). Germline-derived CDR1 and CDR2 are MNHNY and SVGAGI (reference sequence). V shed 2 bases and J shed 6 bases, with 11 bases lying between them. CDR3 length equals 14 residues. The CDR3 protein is CASSYGGATQPQHF. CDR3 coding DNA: TGTGCCAGCAGTTACGGGGGGGCAACTCAGCCCCAGCATTTT.

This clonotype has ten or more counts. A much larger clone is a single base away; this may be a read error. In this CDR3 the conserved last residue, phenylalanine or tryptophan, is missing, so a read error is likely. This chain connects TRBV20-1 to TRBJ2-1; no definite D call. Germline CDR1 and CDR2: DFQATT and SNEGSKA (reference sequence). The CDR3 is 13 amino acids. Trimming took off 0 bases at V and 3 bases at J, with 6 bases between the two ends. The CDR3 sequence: CSARDGLYNEQFS. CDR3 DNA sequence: TGCAGTGCTAGAGATGGCCTCTACAATGAGCAGTTCTCC.

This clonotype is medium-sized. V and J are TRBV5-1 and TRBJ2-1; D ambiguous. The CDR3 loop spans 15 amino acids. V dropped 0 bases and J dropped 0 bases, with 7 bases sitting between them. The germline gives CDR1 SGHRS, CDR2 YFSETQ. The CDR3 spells CASSLDGDSYNEQFF. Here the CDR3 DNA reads TGCGCCAGCAGCTTGGATGGGGACTCCTACAATGAGCAGTTCTTC.

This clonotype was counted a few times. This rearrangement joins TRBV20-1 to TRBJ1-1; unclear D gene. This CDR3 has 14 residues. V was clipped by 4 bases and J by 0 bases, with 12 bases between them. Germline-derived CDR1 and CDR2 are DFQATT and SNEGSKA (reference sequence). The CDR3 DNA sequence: TGCAGTGCTAATACCCCAAAGATGAACACTGAAGCTTTCTTT. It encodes CSANTPKMNTEAFF.

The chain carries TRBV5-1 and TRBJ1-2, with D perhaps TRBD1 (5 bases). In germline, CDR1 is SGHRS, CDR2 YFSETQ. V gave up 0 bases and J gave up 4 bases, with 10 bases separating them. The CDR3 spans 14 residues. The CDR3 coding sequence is TGCGCCAGCAGCTTGGTGGGAGGGACCTATGGCTACACCTTC. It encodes CASSLVGGTYGYTF.

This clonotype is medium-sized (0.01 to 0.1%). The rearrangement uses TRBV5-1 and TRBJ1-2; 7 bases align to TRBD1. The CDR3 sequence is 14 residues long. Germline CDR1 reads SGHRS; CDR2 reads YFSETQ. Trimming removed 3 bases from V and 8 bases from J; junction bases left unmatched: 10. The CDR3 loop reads CASSSSGTANGYTF. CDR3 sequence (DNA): TGCGCCAGCAGCTCCTCCGGGACAGCGAACGGCTACACCTTC. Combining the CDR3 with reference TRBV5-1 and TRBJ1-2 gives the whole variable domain KAGVTQTPRYLIKTRGQQVTLSCSPISGHRSVSWYQQTPGQGLQFLFEYFSETQRNKGNFPGRFSGRQFSNSRSEMNVSTLELGDSALYLCASSSSGTANGYTFGSGTRLTVV.

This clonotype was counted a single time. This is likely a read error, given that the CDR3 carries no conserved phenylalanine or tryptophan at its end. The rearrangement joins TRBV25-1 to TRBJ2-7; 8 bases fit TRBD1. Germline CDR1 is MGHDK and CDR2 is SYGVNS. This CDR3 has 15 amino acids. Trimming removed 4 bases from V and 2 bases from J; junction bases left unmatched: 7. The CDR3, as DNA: TGTGCCAGCAGTGCTCGGGACAGGCCCCCCTACGAGCAGTACTCC. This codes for CASSARDRPPYEQYS.

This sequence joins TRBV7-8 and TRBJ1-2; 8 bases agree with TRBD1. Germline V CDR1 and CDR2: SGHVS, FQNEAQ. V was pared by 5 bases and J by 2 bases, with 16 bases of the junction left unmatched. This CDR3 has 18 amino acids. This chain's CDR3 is CASSRRPGQGVKNYGYTF. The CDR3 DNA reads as TGTGCCAGCAGCCGAAGGCCCGGACAGGGCGTCAAGAACTATGGCTACACCTTC.